What follows is one T cell receptor (beta chain) and its context. The antigen is undetermined. PCR used 60 Vbeta primers and 13 Jbeta primers. Clones were sequenced by immunoSEQ multiplex PCR, and TCRdb holds only the in-frame ones, with some missing. The repertoire has around 19,000 clones, under 85% of them found once; the top ten carry about 21%. The data stem from a study of cytomegalovirus exposure and HLA in healthy donors. Whole-study findings and limits: CMV serostatus was the sole immune exposure information available. As was reported, the classifier diagnosed cytomegalovirus status with high specificity and sensitivity.

The CDR3 has 14 amino acids. The V end lost 5 bases, the J end lost 0 bases, and 11 bases lay between the germline ends. CDR1 is GTSNPN and CDR2 is SVGIG in the germline V gene (reference sequence). This donor had no CMV serostatus on record. The sequencing input was PBMCs. The origin of this receptor is a human donor in good health. V usage is TRBV30 and J usage is TRBJ1-3; D gene ambiguous. CDR3 amino acids: CAWVRSLSGNTIYF. CDR3 bases: TGTGCCTGGGTTCGAAGCCTCTCTGGAAACACCATATATTTT.